These 26 T cell receptor beta chains were all obtained from the same sample, sequenced in a study of T cells in Graves' hyperthyroidism and ophthalmopathy. Amplification of TCR beta CDR3 regions was performed using RNA transcripts as template. With the HTBI primer set, the TCR CDR3 went through a first round of RT-PCR. In TCRdb, the multiplex PCR reads were re-called with MiXCR into one record per CDR3 protein. The sample lists hundreds of thousands of distinct CDR3 sequences, approximately 40% occurring once. The sequenced sample consisted of blood. The source of these receptors is a man between 18 and 29 years old with Graves' hyperthyroidism.

Ten or more counts support this clonotype. This sequence joins TRBV7-9 and TRBJ1-5; no firm D call. V was trimmed by 5 bases and J by 11 bases, leaving 16 bases between them. The CDR3 runs 13 residues. Germline V gene lookup returns CDR1 SEHNR and CDR2 FQNEAQ (reference sequence). CDR3 region: CASSPPASSTQHF. CDR3 in DNA: TGTGCCAGCAGCCCCCCGGCGTCCTCGACCCAGCATTTT.

The chain uses TRBV19 and TRBJ1-5; D unresolved. The V end was cut by 6 bases, the J end by 7 bases, with 16 bases between. CDR1 and CDR2 from the germline V gene are LNHDA and SQIVND (reference sequence). CDR3 length: 14 amino acids. CDR3 sequence: CASRGAPAGQPQHF. CDR3 DNA: TGTGCCAGTAGAGGTGCTCCAGCTGGGCAGCCCCAGCATTTT.

The chain employs TRBV6-5 and TRBJ2-5; TRBD2 agrees at 12 bases. Germline lookup yields CDR1 MNHEY and CDR2 SVGAGI. Losses at the gene ends were 6 bases for V and 1 base for J; bases not matched to a gene: 3. The CDR3 covers 15 residues. Written as DNA, the CDR3 is TGTGCCAGCAGCACTAGCGGGGGGCGCCAAGAGACCCAGTACTTC. As protein: CASSTSGGRQETQYF.

This clonotype was detected ten times or more. The chain is built from TRBV29-1 and TRBJ2-2; 8 bases line up with TRBD1. The CDR3 runs 13 residues. V gave up 7 bases and J gave up 6 bases; unmatched junction bases: 7. Per the germline V gene, CDR1 is SQVTM and CDR2 is ANQGSEA. The CDR3 coding sequence is TGCAGCGCCATGGACAGGGTGCCCGGGGAGCTGTTTTTT. Translation gives CSAMDRVPGELFF.

This clonotype was seen a handful of times. The chain carries TRBV10-3 and TRBJ1-3; D possibly corresponds to TRBD1 (5 bases). Trimming stripped 3 bases from V and 7 bases from J, with 13 bases between. CDR1 ENHRY and CDR2 SYGVKD come from the germline V gene. CDR3 length: 14 amino acids. The chain's CDR3 is CAISDRAFLNTIYF. The CDR3 DNA follows: TGTGCCATCAGTGACAGGGCCTTTTTGAACACCATATATTTT.

Comments on this clonotype: A read error is possible here, since a much larger clone lies one base away. The chain employs TRBV7-2 and TRBJ1-1; TRBD1 might be the D (5 bases). The CDR3 covers 14 residues. Germline V gene sequence: CDR1 SGHTA, CDR2 FQGNSA. CDR3 bases: TGTGCCAGCAGCTTAGGCGGGGGTTACACTGAAGATTTCTTT. It specifies CASSLGGGYTEDFF.

The chain carries TRBV5-5 and TRBJ2-7, with 8 positions matching TRBD2. Germline CDR1 reads SGHKS; CDR2 reads YYEKEE (reference sequence). The CDR3 has 13 amino acids. The ends lost 4 bases at V and 5 bases at J; junction bases unmatched: 5. The CDR3 nucleotides are TGTGCCAGCAGCCGGGGGGGAACGCACGAGCAGTACTTC. Its translation: CASSRGGTHEQYF.

In the case of this clonotype: A read error is the likely source, as a far larger clone sits one nucleotide away. The chain uses TRBV19 and TRBJ1-1; D is unclear. The germline V gene has CDR1 LNHDA and CDR2 SQIVND (reference sequence). V was cut by 3 bases and J by 9 bases, with 8 bases left in between. The CDR3 has 11 amino acids. Here the CDR3 DNA reads TGTGCCAGTAGTATTGGAGGTCAAGCTTTCTTT. It translates to CASSIGGQAFF.

The chain joins TRBV2 to TRBJ1-5; tentative D call: TRBD1 (5 bases). Germline V gene data show CDR1 as SNHLY and CDR2 as FYNNEI. This CDR3 has 14 amino acids. Trimming pared 5 bases from V and 5 bases from J, leaving 13 bases between. The CDR3, as DNA: TGTGCCAGCAGTCCCCCGACAGAATATCAGCCCCAGCATTTT. Its translation: CASSPPTEYQPQHF.

CDR3 DNA sequence: TGTGCCAGTGCCAGGGTGAACACCATATATTTT. Translating gives CASARVNTIYF. The chain joins TRBV19 to TRBJ1-3; D may be TRBD1 (5 bases). V was shortened by 8 bases and J by 7 bases, with 9 bases between the two germline ends. CDR1 and CDR2 from the germline V gene are LNHDA and SQIVND (reference sequence). CDR3 length equals 11 residues.

The table lists this clonotype with a few counts. V and J are TRBV2 and TRBJ1-3, with 8 bases identical to TRBD1. This CDR3 region has 15 residues. In germline, CDR1 is SNHLY, CDR2 FYNNEI. J gave up 1 base and V 6 bases, and 5 bases lay outside the gene matches. The CDR3 region is CASRPQGASGNTIYF. The CDR3 DNA reads TGTGCCAGCAGGCCCCAGGGGGCGTCTGGAAACACCATATATTTT.

This clonotype has a count of ten or more. The rearrangement joins TRBV2 to TRBJ1-2, with unresolved D. V was shortened by 3 bases and J by 9 bases, with 14 bases between the two germline ends. There are 13 residues in the CDR3. Germline CDR1 reads SNHLY; CDR2 reads FYNNEI. The CDR3 here is CASSEVPGRSYTF. CDR3 nucleotides: TGTGCCAGCAGTGAGGTCCCCGGCAGGAGCTACACCTTC.

The rearrangement joins TRBV11-2 to TRBJ1-5, with 7 nucleotides matching TRBD1. The CDR3 length is 16 residues. Germline V lookup: CDR1 SGHAT, CDR2 FQNNGV. Trimming cost V 0 bases and J 5 bases; bases outside gene matches: 7. The CDR3 region has the DNA TGTGCCAGCAGCTTAGATCACCTCGACAGGGATCAGCCCCAGCATTTT. Protein sequence: CASSLDHLDRDQPQHF.

This clonotype was detected a few times. The rearrangement joins TRBV5-4 to TRBJ2-5; tentative D call: TRBD2 (6 bases). Trimming removed 4 bases from V and 5 bases from J, with 12 bases in between. CDR1 and CDR2 (germline): SGHNT, YYREEE (reference sequence). The CDR3 runs to 13 residues. The CDR3 sequence is CASSAGPLETQYF. The CDR3 bases are TGTGCCAGCAGCGCGGGACCTCTTGAGACCCAGTACTTC.

Many counts were recorded for this clonotype. V gene TRBV2 combines with J gene TRBJ2-7; possible D gene TRBD1, 8 bases. This CDR3 contains 15 residues. Germline V gives CDR1 SNHLY, CDR2 FYNNEI. Between the trimmed V and J ends, which lost 8 bases and 1 base, there was a span of 18 bases. CDR3 in amino acids: CASVGGRTGSYEQYF. As DNA, the CDR3 is TGTGCCAGCGTGGGGGGGAGGACAGGGTCCTACGAGCAGTACTTC.

The chain has TRBV9 and TRBJ2-7; 7 bases are shared with TRBD1. This CDR3 is 15 amino acids long. Germline V lookup: CDR1 SGDLS, CDR2 YYNGEE. The V and J ends lost 3 bases and 2 bases, in that order; junction bases with no gene match: 8. The CDR3 loop reads CASSGRDSQPYEQYF. The CDR3 region has the DNA TGTGCCAGCAGCGGCCGGGACAGCCAGCCCTACGAGCAGTACTTC.

The chain uses TRBV9 and TRBJ2-2; no firm D call. The V and J ends lost 4 bases and 7 bases respectively, with 17 bases between them. This CDR3 comprises 15 residues. Per the germline V gene, CDR1 is SGDLS and CDR2 is YYNGEE. For the CDR3, the DNA is TGTGCCAGCAGCCCTCGGCCCGGCCGCGACGGGGAGCTGTTTTTT. Protein product: CASSPRPGRDGELFF.

This clonotype was seen more than once but under ten times. V usage is TRBV5-6 and J usage is TRBJ1-5; no firm D call. Deletions cut 1 base from V and 2 bases from J, with 10 bases between. The CDR3 spans 15 residues. Germline V gene lookup returns CDR1 SGHDT and CDR2 YYEEEE. The CDR3 nucleotides read TGTGCCAGCAGCTTGAGGCTAGGCGGCAATCAGCCCCAGCATTTT. It codes for CASSLRLGGNQPQHF.

The chain combines TRBV5-6 with TRBJ1-4; D unclear. Germline V gene data show CDR1 as SGHDT and CDR2 as YYEEEE. This CDR3 spans 13 amino acids. V was trimmed by 2 bases and J by 8 bases, leaving 10 bases between them. CDR3 coding DNA: TGTGCCAGCAGCTTCGGACCGGAAGAAAAACTGTTTTTT. This gives the protein CASSFGPEEKLFF.

This clonotype was seen once. This chain links TRBV11-2 with TRBJ1-5; D ambiguous. Germline-derived CDR1 and CDR2 are SGHAT and FQNNGV. V gave up 0 bases and J gave up 4 bases, with 10 bases separating them. The CDR3 covers 15 residues. This CDR3 is CASSLEGGLNQPQHF. CDR3 in DNA: TGTGCCAGCAGCTTAGAGGGAGGGCTTAATCAGCCCCAGCATTTT.

V gene TRBV7-3 combines with J gene TRBJ1-2, with 7 bases fitting TRBD1. The J segment lost 3 bases and the V segment lost 5 bases, leaving 9 bases of the junction unmatched. The CDR3 spans 15 residues. The germline CDR1 and CDR2 sequences are SGHTA and FQGTGA. In DNA form, the CDR3 reads TGTGCCAGCAGCGCTTACAGGGGCCTAGACTATGGCTACACCTTC. This codes for CASSAYRGLDYGYTF.

This clonotype occurred a few times. This CDR3 is CASTLQPGATEQYF. The CDR3 DNA reads as TGTGCCAGCACCCTTCAACCGGGGGCAACCGAGCAGTACTTC. The chain uses TRBV2 and TRBJ2-7; D is possibly TRBD1 or TRBD2 (6 bases each). This CDR3 spans 14 amino acids. Germline CDR1 reads SNHLY; CDR2 reads FYNNEI. The V gene lost 7 bases and the J gene lost 6 bases, with 19 bases spanning the gap.

This clonotype was counted at least ten times. This chain joins TRBV29-1 and TRBJ1-1; unclear D gene. Germline values: CDR1 SQVTM, CDR2 ANQGSEA. V lost 4 bases and J 5 bases, leaving 8 bases between the germline ends. The CDR3 is made up of 11 amino acids. CDR3 in DNA: TGCAGCGTTGTTCCGAGGACTGAAGCTTTCTTT. Residues: CSVVPRTEAFF.

This clonotype was counted many times. The rearrangement uses TRBV7-3 and TRBJ1-1; the D is unclear. The CDR3 consists of 13 residues. CDR1 and CDR2 (germline): SGHTA, FQGTGA. V was shortened by 5 bases and J by 1 base, with 8 bases between the two germline ends. CDR3 sequence (DNA): TGTGCCAGCAGCAGACAACCGAACACTGAAGCTTTCTTT. Translated: CASSRQPNTEAFF.

Ten or more counts support this clonotype. The CDR3 sequence is CSVEEPGQPQHF. The CDR3 nucleotides read TGCAGCGTTGAAGAGCCGGGTCAGCCCCAGCATTTT. The chain links TRBV29-1 to TRBJ1-5; D remains ambiguous. The germline V and J ends were trimmed by 0 bases and 6 bases, with 6 bases remaining between them. Looked up from germline, CDR1 is SQVTM and CDR2 is ANQGSEA. The CDR3 spans 12 residues. The complete variable domain, with remaining parts taken from reference TRBV29-1 and TRBJ1-5, reads SAVISQKPSRDICQRGTSLTIQCQVDSQVTMMFWYRQQPGQSLTLIATANQGSEATYESGFVIDKFPISRPNLTFSTLTVSNMSPEDSSIYLCSVEEPGQPQHFGDGTRLSIL.

The rearrangement links TRBV7-9 to TRBJ2-5, with D perhaps TRBD1 (7 bases). The V gene lost 0 bases and the J gene lost 5 bases, with 13 bases spanning the gap. Looked up from germline, CDR1 is SEHNR and CDR2 is FQNEAQ (reference sequence). The CDR3 runs to 15 residues. The CDR3 protein is CASSLALTGRETQYF. DNA for the CDR3: TGTGCCAGCAGCTTAGCGTTGACAGGGAGGGAGACCCAGTACTTC.